These 18 T cell receptor beta chains share one sample of origin, sequenced in a study of blood T cell repertoires in COVID-19. Libraries were prepared by immunoSEQ multiplex PCR; TCRdb keeps only in-frame clonotypes and omits some of them. This table holds about 380,000 clones, around 89% found once. The specimen was peripheral blood. These receptors all come from a man in his forties or fifties with acute or convalescent COVID-19.

The V and J genes are TRBV5-1 and TRBJ1-6; D unresolved. The length of the CDR3 is 15 residues. Germline CDR1 and CDR2: SGHRS and YFSETQ. V was pared by 0 bases and J by 5 bases, with 9 bases between. As DNA, the CDR3 is TGCGCCAGCAGCTTGGTTGTAGGAGATAATTCACCCCTCCACTTT. Its translation is CASSLVVGDNSPLHF.

Turning to this clone: The junction and the germline gene differ at one end; a read error may be behind it. The CDR3 DNA sequence: TGCGCCAGCAGTTTGGATAGCAATGAGCAGTTCTTC. It specifies CASSLDSNEQFF. The rearrangement uses TRBV5-1 and TRBJ2-1; D uncertain. The CDR3 is made up of 12 amino acids. Germline CDR1 reads SGHRS; CDR2 reads YFSETQ.

This clone was counted once. The chain links TRBV7-2 to TRBJ1-5, with a weak D call TRBD1 (6 bases). Trimming took 4 bases from V and 5 from J, leaving 9 bases between them. The V gene's germline CDR1 is SGHTA and CDR2 FQGNSA. The CDR3 is 13 residues long. The CDR3 nucleotides are TGTGCCAGCAGCTCCCGGACAGATCAGCCCCAGCATTTT. Its translation: CASSSRTDQPQHF.

The chain links TRBV27 to TRBJ2-1; D possibly corresponds to TRBD2 (6 bases). This CDR3 spans 19 amino acids. Trimming removed 5 bases at V and 9 bases at J, with 32 bases between. CDR1 and CDR2 (germline): MNHEY, SMNVEV (reference sequence). The CDR3 region has the DNA TGTGCCAGCAGTAGGCTCCTTAAGGCGGGGACGTTTTCTGGAGGTGAGCAGTTCTTC. It codes for CASSRLLKAGTFSGGEQFF.

The V call is TRBV7-3, the J call TRBJ2-7; 8 nucleotides agree with TRBD2. V shed 5 bases, J shed 3 bases, and the junction held 6 bases outside the gene matches. CDR3 length equals 14 residues. Germline V gene data show CDR1 as SGHTA and CDR2 as FQGTGA. CDR3 amino acids: CASSPGGADYEQYF. The DNA for the CDR3 is TGTGCCAGCAGCCCGGGGGGGGCGGACTACGAGCAGTACTTC.

This clone was seen only once. V usage is TRBV15 and J usage is TRBJ1-3; D is unresolved. This CDR3 comprises 12 residues. The V gene lost 5 bases and the J gene lost 1 base, with 3 bases spanning the gap. The germline V gene has CDR1 LNHNV and CDR2 YYDKDF (reference sequence). CDR3 loop: CATSSSGNTIYF. The CDR3 DNA sequence: TGTGCCACCAGCTCTTCTGGAAACACCATATATTTT. The full variable domain, in which reference TRBV15 and TRBJ1-3 provide the parts outside the CDR3, is DAMVIQNPRYQVTQFGKPVTLSCSQTLNHNVMYWYQQKSSQAPKLLFHYYDKDFNNEADTPDNFQSRRPNTSFCFLDIRSPGLGDTAMYLCATSSSGNTIYFGEGSWLTVV.

J is TRBJ1-2 and V is TRBV19; D might be TRBD1 (5 bases). Germline V gene lookup returns CDR1 LNHDA and CDR2 SQIVND (reference sequence). The CDR3 totals 12 residues. V was clipped by 4 bases and J by 8 bases, with 11 bases between them. The DNA for the CDR3 is TGTGCCAGTAGTACCAGGGTCGACGGCTACACCTTC. It codes for CASSTRVDGYTF.

The chain links TRBV9 to TRBJ2-6; D might be TRBD1 (6 bases). The length of the CDR3 is 17 residues. Germline V CDR1 and CDR2: SGDLS, YYNGEE. V was trimmed by 2 bases and J by 2 bases, leaving 14 bases between them. The CDR3 is CASSVRGRITGANVLTF. As DNA, the CDR3 is TGTGCCAGCAGCGTCAGGGGACGAATAACTGGGGCCAACGTCCTGACTTTC.

This clone was counted a single time. V is TRBV10-3 and J is TRBJ2-7, with 7 bases lining up with TRBD1. J was trimmed by 7 bases and V by 10 bases; bases with no gene match: 16. The CDR3 totals 14 residues. Germline loops: CDR1 ENHRY, CDR2 SYGVKD. The CDR3 nucleotides are TGTGCCACGAGTGGGACAGACGGCCTCGGGGAGCAGTACTTC. As protein: CATSGTDGLGEQYF.

This clone was picked up many times. The chain joins TRBV7-3 to TRBJ2-7; 8 positions match TRBD1. The CDR3 is made up of 12 amino acids. V was pared by 5 bases and J by 6 bases, with 3 bases of the junction left unmatched. Germline V gene data show CDR1 as SGHTA and CDR2 as FQGTGA. The CDR3 loop reads CASSATGGEQYF. CDR3 coding DNA: TGTGCCAGCAGCGCAACAGGGGGCGAGCAGTACTTC.

J is TRBJ2-2 and V is TRBV7-3; D may be TRBD1 (6 bases). V was cut by 4 bases and J by 0 bases, with 12 bases left in between. The germline gives CDR1 SGHTA, CDR2 FQGTGA. The CDR3 runs to 16 residues. The CDR3 spells CASSSRQATNTGELFF. CDR3 DNA sequence: TGTGCCAGCAGCTCCAGACAGGCCACGAACACCGGGGAGCTGTTTTTT.

This chain connects TRBV5-4 to TRBJ2-5, with 11 bases matching TRBD2. J gave up 5 bases and V 3 bases, and 3 bases lay outside the gene matches. This CDR3 region has 14 residues. Germline lookup yields CDR1 SGHNT and CDR2 YYREEE (reference sequence). The CDR3 nucleotides are TGTGCCAGCAGCTATGGACTAGCGGGCGAGACCCAGTACTTC. Amino acids: CASSYGLAGETQYF.

This chain uses TRBV6-5 with TRBJ1-1; the match to TRBD1 covers 7 bases. J lost 7 bases, V lost 10 bases, and 9 bases had no gene match. The length of the CDR3 is 12 residues. Germline V CDR1 and CDR2: MNHEY, SVGAGI. Written as DNA, the CDR3 is TGTGCCACCAGGGGGGGTCGGGTTGAAGCTTTCTTT. It yields the protein CATRGGRVEAFF.

The chain is built from TRBV7-2 and TRBJ1-2; 7 nucleotides align to TRBD1. Germline lookup yields CDR1 SGHTA and CDR2 FQGNSA. CDR3 length: 14 residues. The V segment lost 4 bases and the J segment 4 bases; nucleotides outside the gene matches: 6. The CDR3 nucleotides read TGTGCCAGCAGCTCCCCTGACAGGGCCTATGGCTACACCTTC. Translating it yields CASSSPDRAYGYTF.

This clone was seen only a few times. The chain has TRBV28 and TRBJ2-1; 8 bases map to TRBD2. Germline V lookup: CDR1 MDHEN, CDR2 SYDVKM. Trimming took 3 bases from V and 0 from J; bases not matched to a gene: 1. The CDR3 contains 15 residues. CDR3 amino acids: CASSFTSGSYNEQFF. The CDR3 DNA sequence: TGTGCCAGCAGTTTTACTAGCGGCTCCTACAATGAGCAGTTCTTC.

The V gene is TRBV6-5, the J gene TRBJ2-7; 9 bases agree with TRBD2. Trimming cost V 6 bases and J 6 bases; bases outside gene matches: 12. Germline CDR1 is MNHEY and CDR2 is SVGAGI. The CDR3 sequence is 15 residues long. The CDR3 sequence is CASRPPLAGKGEQYF. The CDR3 DNA sequence: TGTGCCAGCAGGCCACCTCTAGCGGGAAAAGGCGAGCAGTACTTC.

The chain couples TRBV4-2 to TRBJ1-2; D possibly corresponds to TRBD1 (5 bases). This CDR3 has 16 amino acids. The germline V gene has CDR1 LGHNA and CDR2 YNFKEQ. V lost 0 bases and J lost 0, with 11 bases in between. The CDR3: CASSQDRGTTNYGYTF. The CDR3 bases are TGTGCCAGCAGCCAAGATCGGGGGACCACTAACTATGGCTACACCTTC.

The J gene is TRBJ2-5, the V gene TRBV19; D might be TRBD2 (6 bases). The CDR3 is 14 amino acids. V was pared by 3 bases and J by 5 bases, with 13 bases between. The germline gives CDR1 LNHDA, CDR2 SQIVND (reference sequence). CDR3 protein: CASSIGRGRETQYF. The DNA of the CDR3 is TGTGCCAGTAGTATTGGCCGGGGGAGGGAGACCCAGTACTTC.